What follows are 23 T cell receptor beta chains derived from one specimen sequenced in a study of T cells in Graves' hyperthyroidism and ophthalmopathy. It was RNA transcripts that yielded the amplified TCR beta CDR3 regions. HTBI primers were employed in a first-round RT-PCR of the TCR CDR3. MiXCR was run by TCRdb on the multiplex PCR reads, yielding one entry per CDR3 protein. The top ten clones hold about 16% of a sample with about 350,000 distinct CDR3 sequences, about a sixth of them seen once. Sequenced input: blood. Receptors originate from a woman in her 40s with Graves' ophthalmopathy.

The chain recombines TRBV28 with TRBJ2-7; TRBD1 is a possible D gene (6 bases). CDR3 length equals 16 residues. Germline CDR1 and CDR2: MDHEN and SYDVKM. The V end was cut by 6 bases, the J end by 3 bases, with 21 bases between. CDR3 DNA: TGTGCCAGCAGAAACCTCCCGGGACACCCGAACTACGAGCAGTACTTC. The encoded protein is CASRNLPGHPNYEQYF.

This clonotype was picked up many times. V is TRBV12-3 or TRBV12-4 and J is TRBJ1-5; D not resolved. The V end lost 3 bases, the J end lost 6 bases, and 6 bases lay between the germline ends. This CDR3 has 12 amino acids. The CDR3 loop is CASSFGSQPQHF. CDR3 in DNA: TGTGCCAGCAGTTTCGGTTCTCAGCCCCAGCATTTT.

This clonotype was picked up a small number of times. This chain connects TRBV6-5 to TRBJ1-2; D unresolved. Trimming left V 4 bases short and J 5 bases short, with 14 bases between. The CDR3 loop spans 14 amino acids. Looked up from germline, CDR1 is MNHEY and CDR2 is SVGAGI. For the CDR3, the DNA is TGTGCCAGCAGTTCGACCGCCGTTCAGTATGGCTACACCTTC. The encoded protein is CASSSTAVQYGYTF.

At least ten counts were recorded for this clonotype. The J gene is TRBJ2-7, the V gene TRBV29-1, with 14 bases aligning to TRBD2. This CDR3 contains 16 residues. After removal of 6 bases from V and 1 base from J, the junction contained 8 bases not matched to a gene. In germline, CDR1 is SQVTM, CDR2 ANQGSEA. The CDR3 DNA reads TGCAGCGTCGGAACGCGGACTAGCGGGAGGTCCTACGAGCAGTACTTC. It encodes CSVGTRTSGRSYEQYF.

The rearrangement joins TRBV6-2 or TRBV6-3 to TRBJ2-3; TRBD2 matches 7 bases. V shed 4 bases and J 0 bases; nucleotides not matched to a gene: 4. The CDR3 is 15 residues long. Per germline, CDR1 MNHEY and CDR2 SVGEGT. The DNA of the CDR3 is TGTGCCAGCAGTTGGGATAGCGGGAGCACAGATACGCAGTATTTT. It translates to CASSWDSGSTDTQYF.

The rearrangement uses TRBV12-3 or TRBV12-4 and TRBJ1-1; possible D gene TRBD1, 5 bases. V lost 3 bases, J lost 6 bases, and 17 bases lay in between. The CDR3 is made up of 15 amino acids. The CDR3 here is CASSFLGSDNSEAFF. The CDR3 bases are TGTGCCAGCAGTTTCCTGGGCTCGGACAACTCTGAAGCTTTCTTT.

This clonotype was observed at least ten times. J is TRBJ1-5 and V is TRBV28; TRBD1 aligns across 7 bases. The CDR3 is 16 amino acids. Germline V gives CDR1 MDHEN, CDR2 SYDVKM. With V trimmed by 10 bases and J by 4 bases, 16 bases remained unmatched. DNA for the CDR3: TGTGCCACCAAAACGGGGACTAGACAGGGAAATCAGCCCCAGCATTTT. Translation gives CATKTGTRQGNQPQHF.

This clonotype was observed at least ten times. CDR3 coding DNA: TGTGCCAGCAGTGAATCTTACGAGCAGTACTTC. As protein: CASSESYEQYF. This chain uses TRBV6-1 with TRBJ2-7; D is unclear. CDR1 and CDR2 (germline): MNHNS, SASEGT. This CDR3 has 11 amino acids. Trimming removed 2 bases from V and 4 bases from J, with 3 bases in between.

This clonotype has at least ten counts. This chain uses TRBV6-5 with TRBJ2-7, with a weak D call TRBD1 (5 bases). Trimming stripped 2 bases from V and 5 bases from J, with 13 bases between. From germline, CDR1 is MNHEY and CDR2 SVGAGI. The CDR3 is 14 residues long. In DNA, the CDR3 is TGTGCCAGCAGTTACCTTTCACAGGTCCACGAGCAGTACTTC. Its protein is CASSYLSQVHEQYF.

This clonotype was found many times. This sequence joins TRBV28 and TRBJ2-7; D is uncertain. V was clipped by 2 bases and J by 3 bases, with 11 bases between them. The CDR3 totals 14 residues. Per the germline V gene, CDR1 is MDHEN and CDR2 is SYDVKM. The CDR3, as DNA: TGTGCCAGCAGTTTAGGTGGAAAAGGCTACGAGCAGTACTTC. It is translated as CASSLGGKGYEQYF.

This clonotype was counted ten times or more. The chain combines TRBV5-6 with TRBJ2-5, with 10 bases matching TRBD1. The CDR3 spans 17 residues. The V segment lost 3 bases and the J segment 0 bases; nucleotides outside the gene matches: 8. Per germline, CDR1 SGHDT and CDR2 YYEEEE. CDR3 sequence: CASSSAGTGEYQETQYF. As DNA, the CDR3 is TGTGCCAGCAGCTCCGCGGGGACAGGGGAGTACCAAGAGACCCAGTACTTC. Drawing the rest from reference TRBV5-6 and TRBJ2-5, the complete variable domain is DAGVTQSPTHLIKTRGQQVTLRCSPKSGHDTVSWYQQALGQGPQFIFQYYEEEERQRGNFPDRFSGHQFPNYSSELNVNALLLGDSALYLCASSSAGTGEYQETQYFGPGTRLLVL.

The chain employs TRBV11-2 and TRBJ2-7, with a weak D call TRBD2 (5 bases). CDR3 length: 15 amino acids. CDR1 is SGHAT, CDR2 FQNNGV, per germline. The V and J ends lost 5 bases and 0 bases respectively, with 14 bases between them. The CDR3 nucleotides are TGTGCCAGCAGCGCGGGCCTCGGTAGCTCCTACGAGCAGTACTTC. Residues: CASSAGLGSSYEQYF.

Comment on this clonotype: The CDR3 does not end in the conserved phenylalanine or tryptophan, so this is likely a read error. This chain joins TRBV20-1 and TRBJ1-2; D gene ambiguous. The CDR3 has 12 amino acids. Trimming cost V 5 bases and J 0 bases, with 7 bases left between them. CDR1 is DFQATT, CDR2 SNEGSKA, per germline (reference sequence). The DNA for the CDR3 is TGCAGTGCTCGGGGTTCTAACTATGGCTACACCCTC. Translated, it gives CSARGSNYGYTL.

In this sample, this clonotype turned up many times. V gene TRBV19 combines with J gene TRBJ1-3; TRBD1 might be the D (5 bases). Trimming stripped 5 bases from V and 1 base from J, with 9 bases between. Germline loops: CDR1 LNHDA, CDR2 SQIVND (reference sequence). There are 14 residues in the CDR3. This CDR3 is CASSPWTSGNTIYF. The CDR3 region has the DNA TGTGCCAGTAGTCCCTGGACATCTGGAAACACCATATATTTT.

This clonotype has at least ten counts. The chain carries TRBV27 and TRBJ2-7; TRBD1 matches at 10 bases. The CDR3 sequence is 18 residues long. The V gene's germline CDR1 is MNHEY and CDR2 SMNVEV (reference sequence). V lost 4 bases to trimming and J lost 1 base; unmatched junction nucleotides: 13. CDR3 region: CASSSLPGQGRFSYEQYF. For the CDR3, the DNA is TGTGCCAGCAGTTCCCTTCCGGGACAGGGGCGATTTTCCTACGAGCAGTACTTC.

This clonotype occurred a few times. The gene calls are TRBV6-2 or TRBV6-3 and TRBJ1-1; the D is unclear. This CDR3 is built from 14 residues. Germline V lookup: CDR1 MNHEY, CDR2 SVGEGT. V was clipped by 1 base and J by 2 bases, with 8 bases between them. In DNA, the CDR3 is TGTGCCAGCAGTTACTTACACGGAAACACTGAAGCTTTCTTT. It yields the protein CASSYLHGNTEAFF.

This clonotype showed up many times. This chain links TRBV7-2 with TRBJ2-5; TRBD2 matches at 11 bases. Germline lookup yields CDR1 SGHTA and CDR2 FQGNSA. There are 16 residues in the CDR3. V lost 2 bases, J lost 5 bases, and 7 bases stayed unmatched. CDR3 residues: CASSLISLAGGETQYF. DNA for the CDR3: TGTGCCAGCAGCTTAATCTCTCTAGCGGGAGGTGAGACCCAGTACTTC.

This clonotype came up many times. The chain has TRBV28 and TRBJ1-2; 7 nucleotides agree with TRBD1. The J segment lost 7 bases and the V segment lost 5 bases, leaving 16 bases of the junction unmatched. The CDR3 has 16 residues. Germline assignment: CDR1 MDHEN and CDR2 SYDVKM. The CDR3 loop is CASSPPERDSSCGYTF. The CDR3 DNA follows: TGTGCCAGCAGTCCTCCTGAAAGGGACAGCTCTTGTGGCTACACCTTC.

This clonotype appeared a few times. V usage is TRBV12-3 or TRBV12-4 and J usage is TRBJ2-5; no firm D call. V was shortened by 3 bases and J by 1 base, with 9 bases between the two germline ends. CDR3 length equals 14 residues. CDR3 sequence reads: CASSFIRSQETQYF. The CDR3 coding sequence is TGTGCCAGCAGTTTTATTAGATCCCAAGAGACCCAGTACTTC.

This clonotype was detected many times. The rearrangement uses TRBV19 and TRBJ1-2, with TRBD1 identical over 8 bases. The germline V gene encodes CDR1 LNHDA and CDR2 SQIVND (reference sequence). Losses at the gene ends were 6 bases for V and 4 bases for J; bases not matched to a gene: 4. This CDR3 region has 13 residues. The CDR3 DNA sequence: TGTGCCAGTAGGACGGACAGGGCCTATGGCTACACCTTC. Translation: CASRTDRAYGYTF.

There are many counts of this clonotype. The chain carries TRBV15 and TRBJ2-7; the D gene is possibly TRBD2 (5 bases). Germline CDR1 and CDR2: LNHNV and YYDKDF (reference sequence). This CDR3 contains 14 residues. V lost 0 bases, J lost 5 bases, and 11 bases lay in between. CDR3 region: CATSRDPRAHEQYF. CDR3 nucleotides: TGTGCCACCAGCAGAGACCCGAGGGCACACGAGCAGTACTTC.

This clonotype has at least ten counts. This sequence joins TRBV5-5 and TRBJ1-1; D might be TRBD1 (5 bases). The CDR3 extends over 11 amino acids. V was clipped by 3 bases and J by 7 bases, with 7 bases between them. Germline CDR1 and CDR2: SGHKS and YYEKEE (reference sequence). The CDR3 loop is CASSWGVEAFF. CDR3 nucleotides: TGTGCCAGCAGCTGGGGGGTTGAAGCTTTCTTT.

This clonotype was detected ten times or more. The V and J genes are TRBV12-3 or TRBV12-4 and TRBJ2-2; TRBD1 matches at 9 bases. The CDR3 length is 15 residues. V gave up 5 bases and J gave up 7 bases; unmatched junction bases: 8. DNA of the CDR3: TGTGCCAGCAGTCAGGGACAGGGATTGGACGGGGAGCTGTTTTTT. It codes for CASSQGQGLDGELFF.